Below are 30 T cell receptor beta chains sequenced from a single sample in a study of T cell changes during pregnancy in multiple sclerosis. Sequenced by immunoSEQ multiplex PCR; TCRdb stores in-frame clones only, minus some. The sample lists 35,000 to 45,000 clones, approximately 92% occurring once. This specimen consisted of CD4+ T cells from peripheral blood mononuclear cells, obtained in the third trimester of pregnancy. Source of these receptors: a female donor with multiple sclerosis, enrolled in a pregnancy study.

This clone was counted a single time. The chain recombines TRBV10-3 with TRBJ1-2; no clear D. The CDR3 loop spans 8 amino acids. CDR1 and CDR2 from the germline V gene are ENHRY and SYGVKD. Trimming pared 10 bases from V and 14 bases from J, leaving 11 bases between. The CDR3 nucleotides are TGTGCCAGGTTCAGGTTGACCTTC. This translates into CARFRLTF.

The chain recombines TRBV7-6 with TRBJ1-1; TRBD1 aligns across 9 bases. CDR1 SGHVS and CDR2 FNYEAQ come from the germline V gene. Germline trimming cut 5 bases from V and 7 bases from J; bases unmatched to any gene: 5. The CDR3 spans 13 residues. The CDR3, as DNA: TGTGCCAGCAGCAAAAACAGGGGGCATGAAGCTTTCTTT. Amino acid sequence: CASSKNRGHEAFF.

The CDR3, as DNA: TGCAGCGTTCGGACAGGGGGCAGCGCCACTGAAGCTTTCTTT. This sequence encodes CSVRTGGSATEAFF. The rearrangement links TRBV29-1 to TRBJ1-1; 11 bases map to TRBD1. Germline values: CDR1 SQVTM, CDR2 ANQGSEA. This CDR3 contains 14 residues. V trimming: 5 bases; J trimming: 4 bases; junction bases outside the gene matches: 6.

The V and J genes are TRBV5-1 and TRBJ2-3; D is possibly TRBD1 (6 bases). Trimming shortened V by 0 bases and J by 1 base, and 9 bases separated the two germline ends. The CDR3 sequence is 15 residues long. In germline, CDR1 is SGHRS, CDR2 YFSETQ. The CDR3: CASSLDRVGTDTQYF. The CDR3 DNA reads TGCGCCAGCAGCTTGGACAGGGTTGGCACAGATACGCAGTATTTT.

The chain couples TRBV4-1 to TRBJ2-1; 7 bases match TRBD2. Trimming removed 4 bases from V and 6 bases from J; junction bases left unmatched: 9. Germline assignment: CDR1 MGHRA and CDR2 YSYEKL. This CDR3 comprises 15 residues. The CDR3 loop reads CASSPMNPGGNEQFF. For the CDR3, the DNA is TGCGCCAGCAGCCCGATGAATCCGGGAGGCAATGAGCAGTTCTTC.

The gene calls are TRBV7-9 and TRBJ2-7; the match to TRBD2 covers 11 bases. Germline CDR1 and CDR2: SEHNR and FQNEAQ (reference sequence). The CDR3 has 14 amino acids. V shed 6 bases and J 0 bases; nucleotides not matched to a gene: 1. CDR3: CASRGLAGSYEQYF. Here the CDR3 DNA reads TGTGCCAGCAGAGGACTAGCGGGCTCCTACGAGCAGTACTTC.

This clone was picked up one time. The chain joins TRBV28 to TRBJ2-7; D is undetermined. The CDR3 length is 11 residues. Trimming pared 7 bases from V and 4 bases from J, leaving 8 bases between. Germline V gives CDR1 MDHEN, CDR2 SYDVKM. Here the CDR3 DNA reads TGTGCCAGCAAGAGGCCTTACGAGCAGTACTTC. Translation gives CASKRPYEQYF.

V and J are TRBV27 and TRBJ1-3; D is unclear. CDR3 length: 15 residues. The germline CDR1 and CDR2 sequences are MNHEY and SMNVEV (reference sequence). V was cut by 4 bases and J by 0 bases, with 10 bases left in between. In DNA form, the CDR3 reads TGTGCCAGCAGTTCGCGCGGGTTCTCTGGAAACACCATATATTTT. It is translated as CASSSRGFSGNTIYF.

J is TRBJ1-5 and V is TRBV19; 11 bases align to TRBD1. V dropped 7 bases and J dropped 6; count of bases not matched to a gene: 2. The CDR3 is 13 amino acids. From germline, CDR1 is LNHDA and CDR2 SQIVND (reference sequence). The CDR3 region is CASTGQGAQPQHF. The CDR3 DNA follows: TGTGCCAGTACAGGACAGGGGGCTCAGCCCCAGCATTTT.

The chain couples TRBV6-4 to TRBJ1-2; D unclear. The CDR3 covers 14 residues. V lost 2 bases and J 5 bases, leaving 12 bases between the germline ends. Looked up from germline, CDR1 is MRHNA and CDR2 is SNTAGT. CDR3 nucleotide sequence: TGTGCCAGCAGTGACCGTAGAGCGCCGTATGGCTACACCTTC. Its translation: CASSDRRAPYGYTF.

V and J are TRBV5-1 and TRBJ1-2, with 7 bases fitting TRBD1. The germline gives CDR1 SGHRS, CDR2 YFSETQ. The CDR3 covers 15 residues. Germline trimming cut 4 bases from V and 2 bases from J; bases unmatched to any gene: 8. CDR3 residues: CASSPRTGTNYGYTF. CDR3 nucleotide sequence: TGCGCCAGCAGCCCCCGGACAGGAACGAACTATGGCTACACCTTC. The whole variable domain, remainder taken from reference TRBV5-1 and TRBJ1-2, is KAGVTQTPRYLIKTRGQQVTLSCSPISGHRSVSWYQQTPGQGLQFLFEYFSETQRNKGNFPGRFSGRQFSNSRSEMNVSTLELGDSALYLCASSPRTGTNYGYTFGSGTRLTVV.

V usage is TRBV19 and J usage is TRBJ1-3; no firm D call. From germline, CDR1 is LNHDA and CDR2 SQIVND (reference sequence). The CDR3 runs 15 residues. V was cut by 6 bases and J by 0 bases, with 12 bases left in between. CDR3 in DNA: TGTGCCAGTAGAGGCGGCCTGAGCTCTGGAAACACCATATATTTT. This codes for CASRGGLSSGNTIYF.

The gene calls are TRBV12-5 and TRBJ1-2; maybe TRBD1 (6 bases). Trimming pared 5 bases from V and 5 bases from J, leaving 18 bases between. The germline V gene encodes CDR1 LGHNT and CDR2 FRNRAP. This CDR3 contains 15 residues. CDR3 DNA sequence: TGTGCTAGTGGTCCCAGGGGAGAGATAGGGTATGGCTACACCTTC. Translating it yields CASGPRGEIGYGYTF.

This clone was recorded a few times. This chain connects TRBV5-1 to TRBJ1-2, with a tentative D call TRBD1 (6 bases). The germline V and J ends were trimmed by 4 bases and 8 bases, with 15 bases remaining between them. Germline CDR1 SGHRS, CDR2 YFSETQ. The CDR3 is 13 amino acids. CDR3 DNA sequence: TGCGCCAGCAGCGTAGAGGGGCAGGGGGGCTACACCTTC. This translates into CASSVEGQGGYTF. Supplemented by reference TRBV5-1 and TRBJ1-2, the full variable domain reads KAGVTQTPRYLIKTRGQQVTLSCSPISGHRSVSWYQQTPGQGLQFLFEYFSETQRNKGNFPGRFSGRQFSNSRSEMNVSTLELGDSALYLCASSVEGQGGYTFGSGTRLTVV.

The CDR3: CASGLVLAGTSVDTQYF. In DNA, the CDR3 is TGTGCTAGTGGTTTGGTATTAGCGGGGACGAGTGTGGATACGCAGTATTTT. The chain joins TRBV12-5 to TRBJ2-3; 8 nucleotides match TRBD2. The CDR3 runs to 17 residues. CDR1 is LGHNT, CDR2 FRNRAP, per germline. With V trimmed by 0 bases and J by 6 bases, 11 bases remained unmatched. Looking up the rest from reference TRBV12-5 and TRBJ2-3 gives the full variable domain: DARVTQTPRHKVTEMGQEVTMRCQPILGHNTVFWYRQTMMQGLELLAYFRNRAPLDDSGMPKDRFSAEMPDATLATLKIQPSEPRDSAVYFCASGLVLAGTSVDTQYFGPGTRLTVL.

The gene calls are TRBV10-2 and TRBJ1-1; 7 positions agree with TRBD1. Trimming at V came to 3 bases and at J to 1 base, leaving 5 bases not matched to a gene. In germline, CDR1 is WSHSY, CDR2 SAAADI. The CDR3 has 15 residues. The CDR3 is CASSDPGQQNTEAFF. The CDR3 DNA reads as TGCGCCAGCAGTGACCCGGGACAGCAGAACACTGAAGCTTTCTTT.

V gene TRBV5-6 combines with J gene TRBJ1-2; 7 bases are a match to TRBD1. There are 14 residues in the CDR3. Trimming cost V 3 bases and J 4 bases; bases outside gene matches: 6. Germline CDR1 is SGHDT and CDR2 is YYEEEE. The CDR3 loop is CASSSDRALYGYTF. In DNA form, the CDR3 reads TGTGCCAGCAGCTCTGACAGGGCTCTCTATGGCTACACCTTC.

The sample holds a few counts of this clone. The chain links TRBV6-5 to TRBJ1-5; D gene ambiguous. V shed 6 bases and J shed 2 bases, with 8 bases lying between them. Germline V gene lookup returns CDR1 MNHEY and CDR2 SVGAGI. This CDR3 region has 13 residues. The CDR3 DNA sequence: TGTGCCAGCAGCCCCTCTCGCAATCAGCCCCAGCATTTT. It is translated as CASSPSRNQPQHF.

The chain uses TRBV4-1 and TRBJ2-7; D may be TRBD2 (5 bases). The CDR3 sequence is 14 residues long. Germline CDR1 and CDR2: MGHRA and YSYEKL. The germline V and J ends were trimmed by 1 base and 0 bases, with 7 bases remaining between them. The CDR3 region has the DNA TGCGCCAGCAGCCAAGTTACTAGCTCCTACGAGCAGTACTTC. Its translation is CASSQVTSSYEQYF.

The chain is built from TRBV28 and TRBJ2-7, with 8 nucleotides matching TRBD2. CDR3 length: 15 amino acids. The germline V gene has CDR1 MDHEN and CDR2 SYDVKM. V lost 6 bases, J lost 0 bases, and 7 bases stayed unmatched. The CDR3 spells CASRPGGRPSYEQYF. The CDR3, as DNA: TGTGCCAGCAGACCGGGCGGGAGGCCCTCCTACGAGCAGTACTTC.

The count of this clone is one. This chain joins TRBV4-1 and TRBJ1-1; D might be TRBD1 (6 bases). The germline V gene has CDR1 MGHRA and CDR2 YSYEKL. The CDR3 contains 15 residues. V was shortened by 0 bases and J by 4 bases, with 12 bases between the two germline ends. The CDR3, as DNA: TGCGCCAGCAGCCAAGATTGGGGAGGGGGCACTGAAGCTTTCTTT. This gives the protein CASSQDWGGGTEAFF.

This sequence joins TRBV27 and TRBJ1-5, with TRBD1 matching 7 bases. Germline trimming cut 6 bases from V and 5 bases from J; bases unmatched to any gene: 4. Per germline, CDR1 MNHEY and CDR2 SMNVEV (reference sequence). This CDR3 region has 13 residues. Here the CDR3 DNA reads TGTGCCAGCAGATTGACAGGGTATCAGCCCCAGCATTTT. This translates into CASRLTGYQPQHF.

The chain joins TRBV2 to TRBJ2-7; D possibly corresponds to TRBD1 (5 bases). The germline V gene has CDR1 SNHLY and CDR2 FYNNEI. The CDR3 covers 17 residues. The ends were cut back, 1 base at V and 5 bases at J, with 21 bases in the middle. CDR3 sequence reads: CASSEVGPLARRHEQYF. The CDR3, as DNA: TGTGCCAGCAGTGAAGTGGGGCCCCTCGCGCGGCGCCACGAGCAGTACTTC.

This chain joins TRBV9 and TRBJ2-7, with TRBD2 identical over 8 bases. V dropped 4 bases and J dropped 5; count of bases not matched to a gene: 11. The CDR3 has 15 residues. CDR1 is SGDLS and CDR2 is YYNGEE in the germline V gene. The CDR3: CASSSKAGVPHEQYF. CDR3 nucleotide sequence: TGTGCCAGCAGCTCCAAAGCGGGAGTACCCCACGAGCAGTACTTC.

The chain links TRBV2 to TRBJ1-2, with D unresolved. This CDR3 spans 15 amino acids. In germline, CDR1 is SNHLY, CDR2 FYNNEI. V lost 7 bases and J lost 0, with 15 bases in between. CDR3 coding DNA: TGTGCCAGCACTCGGGAACTTCTAGCTAACTATGGCTACACCTTC. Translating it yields CASTRELLANYGYTF.

The CDR3 DNA follows: TGTGCCAGCAGCTTAGGACAGATGGACTCTGGAAACACCATATATTTT. Its translation is CASSLGQMDSGNTIYF. This chain links TRBV7-8 with TRBJ1-3; tentative D call: TRBD1 (5 bases). CDR3 size: 16 residues. Trimming removed 1 base from V and 0 bases from J, with 10 bases in between. The germline V gene has CDR1 SGHVS and CDR2 FQNEAQ.

CDR3 in DNA: TGTGCCAGTAGTTCTGGACAGGGGGCAACTCAGCCCCAGCATTTT. Translating gives CASSSGQGATQPQHF. This chain connects TRBV19 to TRBJ1-5; 11 bases line up with TRBD1. V shed 5 bases, J shed 6 bases, and the junction held 6 bases outside the gene matches. The CDR3 totals 15 residues. CDR1 is LNHDA and CDR2 is SQIVND in the germline V gene (reference sequence).

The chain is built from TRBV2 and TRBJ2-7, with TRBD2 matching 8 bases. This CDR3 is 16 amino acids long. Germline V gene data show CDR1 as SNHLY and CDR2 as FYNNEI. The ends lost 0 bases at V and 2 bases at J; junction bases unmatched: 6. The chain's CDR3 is CASSEAPSGRTYEQYF. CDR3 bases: TGTGCCAGCAGTGAAGCGCCCAGCGGGAGAACCTACGAGCAGTACTTC.

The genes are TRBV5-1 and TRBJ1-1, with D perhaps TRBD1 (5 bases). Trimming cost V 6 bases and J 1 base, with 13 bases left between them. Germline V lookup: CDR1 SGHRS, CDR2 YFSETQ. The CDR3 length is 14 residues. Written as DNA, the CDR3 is TGCGCCAGCACCTCAGGGTGGGGGAACACTGAAGCTTTCTTT. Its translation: CASTSGWGNTEAFF.

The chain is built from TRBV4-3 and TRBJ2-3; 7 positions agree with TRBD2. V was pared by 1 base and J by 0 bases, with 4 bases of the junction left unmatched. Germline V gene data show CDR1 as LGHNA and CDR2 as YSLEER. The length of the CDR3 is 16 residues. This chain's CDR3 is CASSQAVAGSTDTQYF. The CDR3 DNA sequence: TGCGCCAGCAGCCAAGCAGTAGCGGGTAGCACAGATACGCAGTATTTT.